This entry is about one TCR beta chain. Profiled with immunoSEQ multiplex PCR; TCRdb holds only in-frame clones, not every one. The table lists almost 200,000 clones, 80% to 90% of them singletons. This entry belongs to a study of blood T cell repertoires in COVID-19. The overall study: From T cells, B-cell-depleted T cells, or PBMCs came the material, which was cDNA or gDNA.

Cohort assignment relied on participant-reported clinical history. Each recovered donor of Cohort 3 presented with two negative PCRs, clearance, or symptom resolution. CDR3 length: 14 residues. Trimming took 4 bases from V and 1 from J; bases not matched to a gene: 2. Germline CDR1 and CDR2: MNHEY and SVGAGI. The source material was PBMCs or T cells enriched from blood (not recorded which). The rearrangement uses TRBV6-5 and TRBJ1-1; 8 bases fit TRBD1. The receptor's source is a woman between 18 and 29 years old who had recovered from COVID-19. The CDR3 DNA follows: TGTGCCAGCAGTTCCGGGACAGGGAACACTGAAGCTTTCTTT. It is translated as CASSSGTGNTEAFF.